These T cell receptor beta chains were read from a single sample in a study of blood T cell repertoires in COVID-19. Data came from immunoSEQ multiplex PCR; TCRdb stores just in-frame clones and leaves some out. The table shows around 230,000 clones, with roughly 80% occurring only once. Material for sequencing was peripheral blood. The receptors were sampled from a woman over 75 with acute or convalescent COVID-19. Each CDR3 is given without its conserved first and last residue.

CDR3 protein: ASSTTGDDGYT
V gene: TRBV19
J gene: TRBJ1-2

CDR3 protein: ASSSPGGTSLNEQF
V gene: TRBV6-5
J gene: TRBJ2-1

CDR3 protein: ASRVRLAGFGQY
V gene: TRBV28
J gene: TRBJ2-7

CDR3 protein: ASSLYAAQNTEAF
V gene: TRBV5-6
J gene: TRBJ1-1

CDR3 protein: ASSLNPPADTQY
V gene: TRBV5-1
J gene: TRBJ2-3

CDR3 protein: ASSPRTASSYNEQF
V gene: TRBV5-8
J gene: TRBJ2-1

CDR3 protein: ASSARPVSGVSYNEQF
V gene: TRBV2
J gene: TRBJ2-1

CDR3 protein: ASSGGTGGRQPQH
V gene: TRBV2
J gene: TRBJ1-5

CDR3 protein: ASSDRGKSNQPQH
V gene: TRBV6-1
J gene: TRBJ1-5

CDR3 protein: ASSLGSSGSPNEQF
V gene: TRBV5-4
J gene: TRBJ2-1

CDR3 protein: ASSESHRAANEKLF
V gene: TRBV10-1
J gene: TRBJ1-4

CDR3 protein: ASSQVLNSYNEQF
V gene: TRBV3-1/TRBV3-2
J gene: TRBJ2-1

CDR3 protein: ASSHSSGNYNEQF
V gene: TRBV3-1/TRBV3-2
J gene: TRBJ2-1

CDR3 protein: ASSLAGRNDGYT
V gene: TRBV7-8
J gene: TRBJ1-2

CDR3 protein: ASSRTGGRDEQF
V gene: TRBV2
J gene: TRBJ2-1

CDR3 protein: ASSLIRGLSTDTQY
V gene: TRBV7-9
J gene: TRBJ2-3

CDR3 protein: ASSQEETSGSVGEQF
V gene: TRBV4-2
J gene: TRBJ2-1

CDR3 protein: ASSFMRDGYT
V gene: TRBV7-9
J gene: TRBJ1-2

CDR3 protein: ASSLVMSLLGELF
V gene: TRBV7-8
J gene: TRBJ2-2

CDR3 protein: ASSLGQSSSTDTQY
V gene: TRBV7-9
J gene: TRBJ2-3

CDR3 protein: ASRSSLTVNTEAF
V gene: TRBV6-5
J gene: TRBJ1-1

CDR3 protein: ASSDPRSPLAVLAKNIQY
V gene: TRBV6-4
J gene: TRBJ2-4

CDR3 protein: ASNDPGGPSEQF
V gene: TRBV4-2
J gene: TRBJ2-1

CDR3 protein: ASSPSGTVGGTQY
V gene: TRBV18
J gene: TRBJ2-5

CDR3 protein: ASSQAIWRKTYNEQF
V gene: TRBV3-1/TRBV3-2
J gene: TRBJ2-1

CDR3 protein: ASDTSLQETQY
V gene: TRBV12-3/TRBV12-4
J gene: TRBJ2-5

CDR3 protein: ASSEGQASDTEAF
V gene: TRBV5-1
J gene: TRBJ1-1

CDR3 protein: ASSFTSGAETQY
V gene: TRBV7-9
J gene: TRBJ2-5

CDR3 protein: ASSPQGVGEKLF
V gene: TRBV5-1
J gene: TRBJ1-4

CDR3 protein: AISVAGGQGGEQF
V gene: TRBV10-3
J gene: TRBJ2-1

CDR3 protein: ASSILTGPWGPQH
V gene: TRBV19
J gene: TRBJ1-5

CDR3 protein: ASSPRAQAYNEQF
V gene: TRBV3-1/TRBV3-2
J gene: TRBJ2-1

CDR3 protein: ASSLKEAPNTEAF
V gene: TRBV5-4
J gene: TRBJ1-1

CDR3 protein: ASSVAQGATGELF
V gene: TRBV9
J gene: TRBJ2-2

CDR3 protein: ASSLLTGGNEQF
V gene: TRBV9
J gene: TRBJ2-1

CDR3 protein: ASSLDRAVGDTQY
V gene: TRBV5-4
J gene: TRBJ2-3

CDR3 protein: ASRATGTGSEQY
V gene: TRBV2
J gene: TRBJ2-7

CDR3 protein: SVEEQGNTEAF
V gene: TRBV29-1
J gene: TRBJ1-1

CDR3 protein: ASSLTSTGWNTEAF
V gene: TRBV7-9
J gene: TRBJ1-1

CDR3 protein: ASSNLPGQGASNSPLH
V gene: TRBV5-1
J gene: TRBJ1-6

CDR3 protein: ASSYRAGEKLF
V gene: TRBV28
J gene: TRBJ1-4

CDR3 protein: ASSPTDSLGNTIY
V gene: TRBV18
J gene: TRBJ1-3

CDR3 protein: ASSVAGGSWGDEQF
V gene: TRBV9
J gene: TRBJ2-1

CDR3 protein: AISPTGNNQPQH
V gene: TRBV10-3
J gene: TRBJ1-5

CDR3 protein: ASSPTSGRQGLGWQY
V gene: TRBV2
J gene: TRBJ2-7

CDR3 protein: ASSLSRSASGRGEQY
V gene: TRBV27
J gene: TRBJ2-7

CDR3 protein: ASSILTDRANYGYT
V gene: TRBV19
J gene: TRBJ1-2

CDR3 protein: ASSQATGSSYEQY
V gene: TRBV4-2
J gene: TRBJ2-7

CDR3 protein: ASSRQTSGIPDEQF
V gene: TRBV4-1
J gene: TRBJ2-1

CDR3 protein: ASSLLAATSYNEQF
V gene: TRBV5-1
J gene: TRBJ2-1